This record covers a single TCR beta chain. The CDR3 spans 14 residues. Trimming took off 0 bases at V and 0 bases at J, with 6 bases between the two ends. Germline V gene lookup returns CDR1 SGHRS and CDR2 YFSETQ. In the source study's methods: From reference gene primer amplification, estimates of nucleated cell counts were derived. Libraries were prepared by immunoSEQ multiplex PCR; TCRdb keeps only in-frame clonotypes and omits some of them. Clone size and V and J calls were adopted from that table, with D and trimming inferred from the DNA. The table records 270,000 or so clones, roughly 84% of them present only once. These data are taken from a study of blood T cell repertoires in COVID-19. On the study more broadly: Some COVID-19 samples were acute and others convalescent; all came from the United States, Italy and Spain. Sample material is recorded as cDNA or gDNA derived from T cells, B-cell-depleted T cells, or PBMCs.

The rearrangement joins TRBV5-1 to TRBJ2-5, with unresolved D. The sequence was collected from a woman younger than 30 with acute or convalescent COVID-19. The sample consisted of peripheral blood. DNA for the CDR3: TGCGCCAGCAGCTTGGGGCAGGACCAAGAGACCCAGTACTTC. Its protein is CASSLGQDQETQYF. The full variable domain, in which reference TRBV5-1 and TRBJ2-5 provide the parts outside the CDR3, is KAGVTQTPRYLIKTRGQQVTLSCSPISGHRSVSWYQQTPGQGLQFLFEYFSETQRNKGNFPGRFSGRQFSNSRSEMNVSTLELGDSALYLCASSLGQDQETQYFGPGTRLLVL.